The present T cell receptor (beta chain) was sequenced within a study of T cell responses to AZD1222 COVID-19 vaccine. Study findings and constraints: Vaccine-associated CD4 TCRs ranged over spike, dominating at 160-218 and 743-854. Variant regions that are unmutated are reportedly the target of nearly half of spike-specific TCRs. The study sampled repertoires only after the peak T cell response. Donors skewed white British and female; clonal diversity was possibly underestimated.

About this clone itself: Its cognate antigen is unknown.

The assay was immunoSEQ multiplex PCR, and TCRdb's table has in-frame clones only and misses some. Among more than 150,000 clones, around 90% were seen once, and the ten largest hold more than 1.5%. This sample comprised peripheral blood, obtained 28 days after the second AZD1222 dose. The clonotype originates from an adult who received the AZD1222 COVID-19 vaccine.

The CDR3 DNA follows: TGTGCCAGCAGACCCCGCGACAGAACTGAAGCTTTCTTT. Translating gives CASRPRDRTEAFF. The V and J genes are TRBV6-5 and TRBJ1-1, with a tentative D call TRBD1 (5 bases). The CDR3 loop spans 13 amino acids. The germline V gene encodes CDR1 MNHEY and CDR2 SVGAGI. Between the trimmed V and J ends, which lost 6 bases and 5 bases, there was a span of 13 bases.